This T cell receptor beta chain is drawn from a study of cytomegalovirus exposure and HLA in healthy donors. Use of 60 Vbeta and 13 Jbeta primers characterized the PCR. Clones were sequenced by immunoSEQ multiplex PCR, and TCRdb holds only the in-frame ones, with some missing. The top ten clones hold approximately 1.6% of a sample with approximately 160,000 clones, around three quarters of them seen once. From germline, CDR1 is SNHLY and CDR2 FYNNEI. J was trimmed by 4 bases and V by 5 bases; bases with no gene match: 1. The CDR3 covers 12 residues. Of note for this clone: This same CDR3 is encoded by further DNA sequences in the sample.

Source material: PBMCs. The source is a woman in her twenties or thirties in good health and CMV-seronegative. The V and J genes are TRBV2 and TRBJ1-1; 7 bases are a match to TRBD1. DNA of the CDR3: TGTGCCAGCAGTTCAGGGGGCACTGAAGCTTTCTTT. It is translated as CASSSGGTEAFF.